The 24 T cell receptor beta chains listed next were all sequenced from one sample in a study of T cell clonality in common variable immunodeficiency (dated by TCRdb to between 2015 and 2016). Results and caveats for the whole study, not just this receptor: Reportedly, TCRbeta sequences from CVID had fewer deletions and N-nucleotide insertions, and highly modified clones with 13 or more V deletions were absent from CVID.

Which antigens these TCRs recognize remains unknown. Receptor libraries were prepared by the immunoSEQ multiplex PCR assay. The table comes from immuneACCESS by way of TCRdb, which keeps in-frame sequences with V and J called. Part of the clones is missing from these tables; in studies checked, under half for an unresolved V gene and the rest for unknown reasons. This sample has about 19,000 clones, none of them a singleton. The top ten hold around 25% of the sample. Sequencing used peripheral blood mononuclear cells. All receptors come from a human donor with common variable immunodeficiency.

This clone was counted only a few times. The CDR3 end is not reached by the read, which stops 3 residues before it; the germline J gene fills it in. This rearrangement joins TRBV6-2 or TRBV6-3 to TRBJ2-1; 13 bases line up with TRBD2. The CDR3 runs to 16 residues. Germline trimming cut 4 bases from V and 8 bases from J; bases unmatched to any gene: 8. The germline V gene has CDR1 MNHEY and CDR2 SVGEGT. The CDR3 sequence: CASSSLAGGPKDEQFF. The part of the CDR3 DNA that was read is TGTGCCAGCAGTTCACTAGCGGGAGGGCCGAAGGATGAG.

This clone was seen a few times. The read stops 3 residues short of the end of the CDR3; the missing end is completed from the germline J gene. The V call is TRBV7-6, the J call TRBJ1-4; D is uncertain. The CDR3 runs to 17 residues. CDR1 and CDR2 from the germline V gene are SGHVS and FNYEAQ. The V and J ends lost 6 bases and 2 bases respectively, with 19 bases between them. The CDR3 is CASSSLDWKSTNEKLFF. The CDR3 DNA, read in part, is TGTGCCAGCAGTTCCTTGGACTGGAAGTCGACTAATGAAAAA.

About this clone itself: The CDR3 goes on 3 residues after the read ends, and that part is filled in from the germline J gene. V gene TRBV7-8 combines with J gene TRBJ2-7; 7 bases align to TRBD1. The trim removed 4 bases at V and 1 base at J, leaving 1 base unmatched. Germline V gene sequence: CDR1 SGHVS, CDR2 FQNEAQ. This CDR3 contains 13 residues. Here the CDR3 reads CASSWDRSYEQYF. The sequenced part of the CDR3 DNA is TGTGCCAGCAGCTGGGACAGATCCTACGAG.

The table lists this clone with a few counts. The read gets to within 3 residues of the CDR3 end, and the germline J gene fills in the rest. This chain joins TRBV6-1 and TRBJ1-6; D perhaps matches TRBD1 (6 bases). CDR3 size: 14 residues. Germline V gives CDR1 MNHNS, CDR2 SASEGT. Trimming stripped 3 bases from V and 8 bases from J, with 11 bases between. CDR3 residues: CASSDPTGHSPLHF. CDR3 DNA, as far as it was read: TGTGCCAGCAGTGACCCCACAGGGCATTCACCC.

For this clone: With the read ending 3 residues before the CDR3 end, the germline J gene is used to fill in that end. The chain employs TRBV7-3 and TRBJ1-5; TRBD1 matches 7 bases. With V trimmed by 5 bases and J by 4 bases, 8 bases remained unmatched. The CDR3 contains 15 residues. CDR1 and CDR2 from the germline V gene are SGHTA and FQGTGA. The CDR3 is CASSLPGTENQPQHF. Partial CDR3 DNA: TGTGCCAGCAGCCTACCCGGGACAGAAAATCAGCCC.

The table lists this clone with a few counts. The read ends 3 residues shy of where the CDR3 ends; the end is completed using the germline J gene. The chain employs TRBV7-9 and TRBJ1-1; D perhaps matches TRBD1 (6 bases). Trimming shortened V by 6 bases and J by 0 bases, and 11 bases separated the two germline ends. The CDR3 contains 14 residues. Germline V gives CDR1 SEHNR, CDR2 FQNEAQ (reference sequence). The CDR3 protein is CASRGQYMNTEAFF. The CDR3 DNA, read in part, is TGTGCCAGCAGGGGACAATACATGAACACTGAA.

This clone was counted ten times or more. Read sequence stops 3 residues before the CDR3 end, and the germline J gene provides the missing end. V usage is TRBV18 and J usage is TRBJ2-1; 7 bases agree with TRBD2. Germline values: CDR1 KGHSH, CDR2 LQKENI. V lost 3 bases, J lost 9 bases, and 17 bases stayed unmatched. This CDR3 is built from 17 residues. The sequenced part of the CDR3 DNA is TGTGCCAGCTCACCTAGTGGCCGGGACTATACCTACTTTGAG. Its protein is CASSPSGRDYTYFE. The CDR3 in full is CASSPSGRDYTYFEQFF.

This clone was seen only a few times. CDR3 sequence: CASERDYSSYNEQFF. The covered CDR3 bases are TGTGCCAGCGAACGGGACTACAGCTCCTACAATGAG. The chain is built from TRBV2 and TRBJ2-1, with 7 positions matching TRBD2. Read data end 3 residues before the CDR3 end; the end is taken from the germline J gene. Trimming at V came to 8 bases and at J to 0 bases, leaving 7 bases not matched to a gene. This CDR3 comprises 15 residues. Germline V gives CDR1 SNHLY, CDR2 FYNNEI.

This clone was counted between two and nine times. The missing CDR3 end, 3 residues past where the read stops, is filled in from the germline J gene. The chain employs TRBV5-1 and TRBJ2-5; D unresolved. The germline V and J ends were trimmed by 3 bases and 4 bases, with 16 bases remaining between them. The germline CDR1 and CDR2 sequences are SGHRS and YFSETQ. The CDR3 sequence is 15 residues long. Incomplete CDR3 DNA: TGCGCCAGCAGCTACTCACCAATAGGGTCAGAGACC. Its translation is CASSYSPIGSET. The whole CDR3 protein is CASSYSPIGSETQYF.

This clone was picked up a small number of times. The CDR3 goes on 3 residues after the read ends, and that part is filled in from the germline J gene. The J gene is TRBJ2-3, the V gene TRBV7-3, with TRBD2 matching over 12 bases. The length of the CDR3 is 15 residues. V shed 4 bases and J 6 bases; nucleotides not matched to a gene: 5. Germline lookup yields CDR1 SGHTA and CDR2 FQGTGA. CDR3 DNA, as far as it was read: TGTGCCAGCAGCTCTTCCGGGACTAGCGGGGATACG. Translation: CASSSSGTSGDT. The entire CDR3 protein reads CASSSSGTSGDTQYF.

This clone was seen a handful of times. The read halts 3 residues ahead of the CDR3 end, with the missing end drawn from the germline J gene. The chain carries TRBV7-9 and TRBJ1-2; D is perhaps TRBD1 (5 bases). Germline CDR1 SEHNR, CDR2 FQNEAQ (reference sequence). CDR3 length: 14 amino acids. CDR3 residues: CASTIGEGNSGYTF. Incomplete CDR3 DNA: TGTGCCAGCACCATAGGGGAGGGAAATTCGGGC.

This clone has ten or more counts. The CDR3 end lies 3 residues beyond the end of the read and is filled in from the germline J gene. V gene TRBV20-1 combines with J gene TRBJ2-2; TRBD2 matches 9 bases. The CDR3 sequence is 15 residues long. After removal of 3 bases from V and 3 bases from J, the junction contained 5 bases not matched to a gene. From germline, CDR1 is DFQATT and CDR2 SNEGSKA (reference sequence). CDR3 residues: CSASSLAGHTGELFF. The CDR3 DNA, read in part, is TGCAGTGCTAGTTCGCTAGCGGGACACACCGGGGAG.

This clone turned up a few times. The read ends 3 residues before the CDR3 terminus; that terminus is restored from the germline J gene. The chain joins TRBV7-9 to TRBJ1-2, with D possibly being TRBD1 (6 bases). V was cut by 3 bases and J by 6 bases, with 14 bases left in between. The CDR3 loop spans 14 amino acids. Germline lookup yields CDR1 SEHNR and CDR2 FQNEAQ (reference sequence). The CDR3 reads CASSFGQWNDGYTF. CDR3 DNA, as far as it was read: TGTGCCAGCAGCTTCGGACAGTGGAACGATGGC.

This clone was observed a handful of times. The CDR3 extends 3 residues past the end of the read, so its final part is completed from the germline J gene. The gene calls are TRBV7-2 and TRBJ2-7, with a possible D match to TRBD1 (6 bases). V lost 3 bases, J lost 3 bases, and 12 bases lay in between. Per the germline V gene, CDR1 is SGHTA and CDR2 is FQGNSA. CDR3 size: 14 residues. CDR3: CASSFYRDNYEQYF. The covered CDR3 bases are TGTGCCAGCAGCTTTTACAGGGACAACTACGAG. The full variable domain, in which reference TRBV7-2 and TRBJ2-7 provide the parts outside the CDR3, is GAGVSQSPSNKVTEKGKDVELRCDPISGHTALYWYRQSLGQGLEFLIYFQGNSAPDKSGLPSDRFSAERTGGSVSTLTIQRTQQEDSAVYLCASSFYRDNYEQYFGPGTRLTVT.

Turning to this clone: The DNA ends 3 residues before the CDR3 does, and the rest of the CDR3 is filled in from the germline J gene. This chain uses TRBV7-2 with TRBJ2-3, with D unresolved. Germline CDR1 is SGHTA and CDR2 is FQGNSA. V was cut by 2 bases and J by 0 bases, with 9 bases left in between. The CDR3 sequence is 15 residues long. Here the CDR3 reads CASSLRAESTDTQYF. Partial CDR3 DNA: TGTGCCAGCAGCTTAAGGGCCGAGAGCACAGATACG.

In its sample, this clone was seen a few times. The sequenced part of the CDR3 DNA is TGTGCCAGCAGCCCCGGACAGACTCTTAATGAAAAA. Amino acids: CASSPGQTLNEK. Given in full, the CDR3 is CASSPGQTLNEKLFF. V is TRBV7-6 and J is TRBJ1-4; D perhaps matches TRBD1 (6 bases). Read coverage stops 3 residues before the CDR3 terminus; the germline J gene supplies the remainder. There are 15 residues in the CDR3. The germline CDR1 and CDR2 sequences are SGHVS and FNYEAQ. Trimming pared 5 bases from V and 4 bases from J, leaving 14 bases between. The whole variable domain, remainder taken from reference TRBV7-6 and TRBJ1-4, is GAGVSQSPRYKVTKRGQDVALRCDPISGHVSLYWYRQALGQGPEFLTYFNYEAQQDKSGLPNDRFSAERPEGSISTLTIQRTEQRDSAMYRCASSPGQTLNEKLFFGSGTQLSVL.

This clone rates as medium-sized. Read data end 3 residues before the CDR3 end; the end is taken from the germline J gene. The chain recombines TRBV9 with TRBJ2-1, with 12 bases aligning to TRBD2. The CDR3 extends over 17 amino acids. Germline V CDR1 and CDR2: SGDLS, YYNGEE. The V and J ends lost 1 base and 4 bases, in that order; junction bases with no gene match: 6. The DNA read from the CDR3 is TGTGCCAGCAGCGTAACTAGCGGGGGGATCAGTTACAATGAG. Encoded protein: CASSVTSGGISYNE. The whole CDR3 protein is CASSVTSGGISYNEQFF.

This clone turned up a few times. The read halts 3 residues ahead of the CDR3 end, with the missing end drawn from the germline J gene. The chain combines TRBV7-9 with TRBJ2-2; weak D call: TRBD1 (7 bases). CDR1 and CDR2 (germline): SEHNR, FQNEAQ (reference sequence). V lost 7 bases and J lost 0, with 12 bases in between. This CDR3 has 15 amino acids. The sequenced part of the CDR3 DNA is TGTGCCAGCACTGGGGGGACAGCGAACACCGGGGAG. Protein: CASTGGTANTGE. The full CDR3 is CASTGGTANTGELFF.

This clone was recorded a few times. Read sequence stops 3 residues before the CDR3 end, and the germline J gene provides the missing end. The chain links TRBV19 to TRBJ1-5; D is possibly TRBD1 (6 bases). CDR1 and CDR2 from the germline V gene are LNHDA and SQIVND (reference sequence). The V end was cut by 3 bases, the J end by 2 bases, with 11 bases between. The CDR3 loop spans 15 amino acids. CDR3 DNA (partial): TGTGCCAGTAGTATCGTTGAGGGGGGCAATCAGCCC. Translated, it gives CASSIVEGGNQP. The whole CDR3 region reads CASSIVEGGNQPQHF.

There are a few counts of this clone. The covered CDR3 bases are TGTGCCAGCAGCTTAATTCCGGGGAATGAG. Its translation: CASSLIPGNE. The whole CDR3 reads CASSLIPGNEQFF. The J gene is TRBJ2-1, the V gene TRBV7-9; D is possibly TRBD2 (5 bases). The CDR3 end falls 3 residues outside the read, so it is completed with the germline J gene. The CDR3 is made up of 13 amino acids. V lost 2 bases, J lost 7 bases, and 9 bases lay in between. Germline lookup yields CDR1 SEHNR and CDR2 FQNEAQ (reference sequence).

This clone was seen many times. At one boundary the junction diverges from the germline segment, which might be a read error. CDR3 sequence: CASSLAVGGTIYGYTF. The covered CDR3 bases are TGTGCCAGCAGTTTAGCGGTGGGGGGAACGATCTATGGC. J is TRBJ1-2 and V is TRBV7-8, with a weak D call TRBD1 (5 bases). The read ends 3 residues shy of where the CDR3 ends; the end is completed using the germline J gene. CDR3 length equals 16 residues. Germline CDR1 and CDR2: SGHVS and FQNEAQ.

Note on this clone: From the germline J gene comes the end of the CDR3, since the read stops 3 residues before it. This rearrangement joins TRBV30 to TRBJ1-5; TRBD1 might be the D (5 bases). The CDR3 consists of 13 residues. V shed 4 bases and J shed 0 bases, with 7 bases lying between them. In germline, CDR1 is GTSNPN, CDR2 SVGIG (reference sequence). The DNA read from the CDR3 is TGTGCCTGGAAGGGGCATAGCAATCAGCCC. This sequence encodes CAWKGHSNQP. Given in full, the CDR3 is CAWKGHSNQPQHF.

Points on this clone: The read ends 3 residues before the CDR3 terminus; that terminus is restored from the germline J gene. This chain joins TRBV18 and TRBJ1-2; D uncertain. The CDR3 covers 14 residues. Germline assignment: CDR1 KGHSH and CDR2 LQKENI. V shed 5 bases and J shed 2 bases, with 12 bases lying between them. The CDR3 region is CASSTDTANYGYTF. The sequenced part of the CDR3 DNA is TGTGCCAGCTCAACCGACACCGCAAACTATGGC.

This clone came up many times. The read falls 3 residues short of the CDR3 end, and the missing part is taken from the germline J gene. The rearrangement links TRBV11-3 to TRBJ2-5; TRBD1 aligns across 7 bases. CDR3 length equals 15 residues. Germline lookup yields CDR1 SGHNT and CDR2 YENEEA. Trimming took 5 bases from V and 3 from J; bases not matched to a gene: 9. The CDR3 is CASSTRTGGKETQYF. CDR3 DNA, as far as it was read: TGTGCCAGCAGCACACGGACAGGCGGAAAAGAGACC.